These 7 T cell receptor beta chains share one sample of origin, sequenced in a study of blood T cell repertoires in COVID-19. Repertoires were generated with immunoSEQ multiplex PCR, while TCRdb's copy carries only in-frame clones and drops some. Among more than 300,000 clones listed, approximately 89% were seen once. Sequencing was done on a sample of PBMCs or T cells enriched from blood (not recorded which). The source of these receptors is a man aged 40-50 years in a cohort exposed to, infected with or recovered from COVID-19 (not recorded which).

In its sample, this clone was seen once. This rearrangement joins TRBV4-1 to TRBJ2-1, with TRBD1 matching 10 bases. This CDR3 has 17 residues. V was clipped by 1 base and J by 2 bases; unmatched bases: 5. Looked up from germline, CDR1 is MGHRA and CDR2 is YSYEKL. The CDR3 here is CASSQAAGTGAYNEQFF. In nucleotides, the CDR3 is TGCGCCAGCAGCCAAGCAGCCGGGACAGGGGCCTACAATGAGCAGTTCTTC.

The rearrangement joins TRBV5-4 to TRBJ1-4, with 7 bases that match TRBD1. V shed 2 bases and J 7 bases; nucleotides not matched to a gene: 8. The CDR3 extends over 15 amino acids. CDR1 and CDR2 (germline): SGHNT, YYREEE (reference sequence). The CDR3 sequence: CASSLWEGGLEKLFF. CDR3 in DNA: TGTGCCAGCAGCTTATGGGAAGGGGGCCTTGAAAAACTGTTTTTT.

The chain is built from TRBV5-1 and TRBJ2-3, with 11 bases that match TRBD2. The length of the CDR3 is 16 residues. After removal of 3 bases from V and 9 bases from J, the junction contained 12 bases not matched to a gene. Germline lookup yields CDR1 SGHRS and CDR2 YFSETQ. CDR3 amino acids: CASSSSGTSGTGTQYF. CDR3 coding DNA: TGCGCCAGCAGCTCTTCCGGGACTAGCGGCACGGGGACGCAGTATTTT.

The rearrangement uses TRBV10-3 and TRBJ2-1; D unresolved. The CDR3 is 16 residues long. Germline V gene lookup returns CDR1 ENHRY and CDR2 SYGVKD. V was shortened by 0 bases and J by 2 bases, with 11 bases between the two germline ends. This chain's CDR3 is CAISESTRVPYNEQFF. The CDR3 DNA sequence: TGTGCCATCAGTGAGTCGACTCGGGTCCCCTACAATGAGCAGTTCTTC.

This clone showed up just a few times. The chain is built from TRBV11-2 and TRBJ1-2; D not resolved. The germline gives CDR1 SGHAT, CDR2 FQNNGV. The CDR3 totals 14 residues. V lost 6 bases and J 2 bases, leaving 13 bases between the germline ends. The CDR3 spells CASRPHDGNYGYTF. In nucleotides, the CDR3 is TGTGCCAGCAGGCCTCATGACGGGAACTATGGCTACACCTTC.

This chain connects TRBV5-5 to TRBJ2-7; D perhaps matches TRBD1 (11 bases). V was cut by 4 bases and J by 1 base, with 30 bases left in between. This CDR3 is 20 amino acids long. Germline-derived CDR1 and CDR2 are SGHKS and YYEKEE (reference sequence). CDR3 sequence: CASSADRGPLLAGQSYEQYF. The DNA for the CDR3 is TGTGCCAGCAGCGCGGACAGGGGGCCTCTACTAGCGGGACAATCCTACGAGCAGTACTTC.

The J gene is TRBJ1-2, the V gene TRBV28; D uncertain. The CDR3 is made up of 15 amino acids. Trimming stripped 4 bases from V and 0 bases from J, with 12 bases between. CDR1 MDHEN and CDR2 SYDVKM come from the germline V gene. CDR3 coding DNA: TGTGCCAGCAGTTCCCCCGCGGCTACTAACTATGGCTACACCTTC. Translated, it gives CASSSPAATNYGYTF.